This TCR beta chain was recovered during a study of blood T cell repertoires in COVID-19. Study-level information: The United States, Italy and Spain provided the acute and convalescent COVID-19 samples.

This clone has just a few counts. Original analysis: Estimation of nucleated cell counts was performed using reference gene primer amplification. The repertoire was sequenced with immunoSEQ multiplex PCR; TCRdb's copy has only in-frame clones and lacks some. V and J calls plus clone size are reproduced from that table; the DNA served to infer D and trimming. The data contain about 140,000 clones, approximately 86% of them singletons. The CDR3 has 14 amino acids. Germline CDR1 MNHEY, CDR2 SVGEGT. With 3 bases removed from V and 2 bases from J, the gap between germline ends came to 9 bases. The TCR originated in a human donor in a cohort sampled during active COVID-19. Sequenced input: peripheral blood. The rearrangement uses TRBV6-2 or TRBV6-3 and TRBJ2-3; D uncertain. CDR3 in DNA: TGTGCCAGCAGTTATGATCTCTACACAGATACGCAGTATTTT. Its translation: CASSYDLYTDTQYF.